The T cell receptor (beta chain) under discussion was sequenced for a study of identical twins. In regard to this clonotype: Its antigen is currently unknown.

From the 5' RACE reads, TCRdb called clonotypes with MiXCR, one entry per CDR3 protein. The table has around 1.7 million distinct CDR3 sequences, about 32% seen once. Findings and caveats of the study: Insertions ran lower in abundant cord blood beta clonotypes, though not in memory repertoires. An excess of low generation probability was shown by twin-shared out-of-frame alpha sequences.

The CDR3 length is 15 residues. Germline V gene lookup returns CDR1 SGHVS and CDR2 FNYEAQ. The V and J ends lost 1 base and 6 bases respectively, with 13 bases between them. This chain connects TRBV7-6 to TRBJ2-1; D not certain. Material: cord blood. This TCR was sampled from a newborn girl in good health. The CDR3 sequence: CASSLVPLNPNEQFF. The CDR3 DNA reads as TGTGCCAGCAGCTTAGTTCCCCTAAACCCCAATGAGCAGTTCTTC.